The 20 T cell receptor beta chains presented below share a single source sample, sequenced in a study of naive and memory T cell subsets (dated by TCRdb to about 2017). Library construction relied on UMI-ligation and nested PCR. The listed sequencing device is Illumina MiSeq. The beta constant-region primer was an equimolar mix of two oligonucleotides covering both TRBC1 and TRBC2. TCRdb redid the processing of the public reads, applying fastp at Q25 and MiXCR, and retained in-frame beta chains. Every entry covers one CDR3 protein and lists the most common genes and DNA from its rows. This sample has 130,000 to 150,000 distinct CDR3 sequences in its table, and approximately 15% of those were observed once. Around 0.14% of the sample comes from the top ten. Source material: naive CD4+ T cells from blood. What the cell subset or site label conveys for this sample: naive T cells, CD45RA high CD27+. Source of these receptors: a human donor in good health.

The sample holds a few counts of this clonotype. The CDR3 reads CSVDSGRAWNEQFF. DNA for the CDR3: TGCAGCGTTGACTCCGGGAGGGCCTGGAATGAGCAGTTCTTC. This chain connects TRBV29-1 to TRBJ2-1; 8 bases match TRBD2. CDR1 is SQVTM and CDR2 is ANQGSEA in the germline V gene. J gave up 7 bases and V 3 bases, and 8 bases lay outside the gene matches. The CDR3 extends over 14 amino acids.

This clonotype was seen more than once but under ten times. The chain couples TRBV9 to TRBJ2-1, with D uncertain. The V and J ends lost 0 bases and 4 bases respectively, with 8 bases between them. Germline lookup yields CDR1 SGDLS and CDR2 YYNGEE. CDR3 size: 14 residues. CDR3 region: CASSVVANYNEQFF. Here the CDR3 DNA reads TGTGCCAGCAGCGTAGTTGCGAATTACAATGAGCAGTTCTTC.

This clonotype was recorded a few times. The chain couples TRBV10-3 to TRBJ2-1; possibly TRBD1 or TRBD2 for D (6 bases each). Per germline, CDR1 ENHRY and CDR2 SYGVKD. Trimming took off 4 bases at V and 4 bases at J, with 23 bases between the two ends. This CDR3 has 18 residues. The CDR3 nucleotides read TGTGCCATCAGTGGGACCGGGGCGCCCCCGGGGGCTTACAATGAGCAGTTCTTC. This sequence encodes CAISGTGAPPGAYNEQFF.

This clonotype was found a few times. The V and J genes are TRBV25-1 and TRBJ1-1; D gene uncertain. V lost 2 bases to trimming and J lost 4 bases, with 11 bases between them. This CDR3 has 14 residues. Germline assignment: CDR1 MGHDK and CDR2 SYGVNS. The CDR3 DNA reads TGTGCCAGCAGTGAAGACTCGGCCCGCACTGAAGCTTTCTTT. Translating it yields CASSEDSARTEAFF.

This clonotype turned up a few times. The V call is TRBV7-9, the J call TRBJ2-3; 13 positions match TRBD2. Germline CDR1 SEHNR, CDR2 FQNEAQ (reference sequence). The CDR3 covers 16 residues. J lost 3 bases, V lost 2 bases, and 2 bases had no gene match. CDR3 in amino acids: CASSLWTSGSTDTQYF. CDR3 DNA sequence: TGTGCCAGCAGCTTATGGACTAGCGGGAGTACAGATACGCAGTATTTT.

V gene TRBV24-1 combines with J gene TRBJ2-1; 14 bases match TRBD2. Germline lookup yields CDR1 KGHDR and CDR2 SFDVKD. J lost 10 bases, V lost 4 bases, and 11 bases had no gene match. The CDR3 is 17 residues long. The CDR3, as DNA: TGTGCCACCAGTGACCACGGACCGGGACTAGCGGGAGCCGAGCAGTTCTTC. Its protein is CATSDHGPGLAGAEQFF.

The sample holds a few counts of this clonotype. The chain is built from TRBV7-2 and TRBJ2-1; 13 nucleotides match TRBD2. The CDR3 has 19 residues. Losses at the gene ends were 5 bases for V and 4 bases for J; bases not matched to a gene: 14. Per germline, CDR1 SGHTA and CDR2 FQGNSA. The CDR3: CASSPGLAGRSSDYNEQFF. CDR3 nucleotides: TGTGCCAGCAGCCCGGGACTAGCGGGACGATCTTCCGATTACAATGAGCAGTTCTTC. Full variable domain (remainder filled in from reference TRBV7-2 and TRBJ2-1): GAGVSQSPSNKVTEKGKDVELRCDPISGHTALYWYRQSLGQGLEFLIYFQGNSAPDKSGLPSDRFSAERTGGSVSTLTIQRTQQEDSAVYLCASSPGLAGRSSDYNEQFFGPGTRLTVL.

This chain connects TRBV5-8 to TRBJ1-3, with D unresolved. Germline V lookup: CDR1 SGHTS, CDR2 YDEGEE. With 0 bases removed from V and 4 bases from J, the gap between germline ends came to 11 bases. The CDR3 sequence is 15 residues long. CDR3 region: CASSLGSVRGNTIYF. CDR3 bases: TGTGCCAGCAGCTTGGGTAGCGTACGGGGAAACACCATATATTTT.

This clonotype appeared a few times. This chain links TRBV10-3 with TRBJ2-5; the D gene is possibly TRBD2 (5 bases). CDR1 and CDR2 from the germline V gene are ENHRY and SYGVKD. This CDR3 is built from 13 residues. Trimming removed 3 bases from V and 5 bases from J, with 10 bases in between. The CDR3 DNA is TGTGCCATCAGTGACATAACGGGGGAGACCCAGTACTTC. Its translation is CAISDITGETQYF.

This clonotype has just a few counts. This chain uses TRBV12-3 or TRBV12-4 with TRBJ1-4, with a tentative D call TRBD1 (6 bases). The CDR3 is 14 amino acids. V was cut by 7 bases and J by 5 bases, with 14 bases left in between. DNA of the CDR3: TGTGCCAGCACCCAGACGGGACAAAATGAAAAACTGTTTTTT. Its translation: CASTQTGQNEKLFF.

The rearrangement links TRBV3-1 to TRBJ2-2; 9 bases agree with TRBD1. The V and J ends lost 6 bases and 7 bases, in that order; junction bases with no gene match: 12. The CDR3 has 16 amino acids. Germline V CDR1 and CDR2: LGHDT, YNNKEL (reference sequence). CDR3 in DNA: TGTGCCAGCAGACTACCAGGGACAGGGTCCAGCGGGGAGCTGTTTTTT. Amino acids: CASRLPGTGSSGELFF.

A few counts support this clonotype. The chain combines TRBV30 with TRBJ2-1; TRBD1 matches at 8 bases. This CDR3 has 13 amino acids. Trimming cost V 0 bases and J 7 bases; bases outside gene matches: 2. Germline V lookup: CDR1 GTSNPN, CDR2 SVGIG (reference sequence). The chain's CDR3 is CAWSVNRGNEQFF. The CDR3 DNA reads TGTGCCTGGAGTGTAAACAGGGGGAATGAGCAGTTCTTC.

This chain uses TRBV6-5 with TRBJ2-1; 14 bases are shared with TRBD2. The CDR3 has 15 residues. Germline-derived CDR1 and CDR2 are MNHEY and SVGAGI. Trimming at V came to 6 bases and at J to 4 bases, leaving 2 bases not matched to a gene. CDR3 DNA sequence: TGTGCCAGCAGACGACTAGCGGGAGGGTACAATGAGCAGTTCTTC. This encodes CASRRLAGGYNEQFF.

This clonotype turned up a few times. This chain connects TRBV12-3 or TRBV12-4 to TRBJ2-7; 9 positions agree with TRBD2. Germline trimming cut 3 bases from V and 5 bases from J; bases unmatched to any gene: 5. The CDR3 contains 14 residues. CDR3 in amino acids: CASSFSGRPHEQYF. The CDR3, as DNA: TGTGCCAGCAGTTTTAGCGGGAGACCCCACGAGCAGTACTTC.

This clonotype has more than one count but fewer than ten. A read error may produce the germline difference seen at one junction end. This chain uses TRBV2 with TRBJ1-4; D is unresolved. CDR3 length: 15 residues. CDR1 is SNHLY and CDR2 is FYNNEI in the germline V gene. The CDR3 here is CASSDSRQVNEKLLF. Written as DNA, the CDR3 is TGTGCCAGCAGTGACTCCCGGCAGGTCAATGAAAAACTGCTTTTT. The variable domain in full, completed from reference TRBV2 and TRBJ1-4, reads EPEVTQTPSHQVTQMGQEVILRCVPISNHLYFYWYRQILGQKVEFLVSFYNNEISEKSEIFDDQFSVERPDGSNFTLKIRSTKLEDSAMYFCASSDSRQVNEKLLFGSGTQLSVL.

This clonotype was recorded many times. The V and J genes are TRBV7-2 and TRBJ2-7; TRBD1 agrees at 8 bases. CDR3 length: 14 amino acids. Germline loops: CDR1 SGHTA, CDR2 FQGNSA. The V gene end was trimmed by 4 bases and the J gene end by 2 bases; junction bases not matched to a gene: 4. CDR3 bases: TGTGCCAGCAGCTCACGACAGGGGACCTACGAGCAGTACTTC. It encodes CASSSRQGTYEQYF.

This clonotype was seen more than once but under ten times. The chain joins TRBV6-2 or TRBV6-3 to TRBJ2-3; D possibly matches TRBD1 or TRBD2 (5 bases each). Trimming left V 5 bases short and J 2 bases short, with 11 bases between. Germline V gene data show CDR1 as MNHEY and CDR2 as SVGEGT. There are 14 residues in the CDR3. The CDR3 nucleotides read TGTGCCAGCAGTCGGGGACGGAACACAGATACGCAGTATTTT. Protein: CASSRGRNTDTQYF.

The chain couples TRBV7-8 to TRBJ1-5; D is undetermined. CDR1 is SGHVS and CDR2 is FQNEAQ in the germline V gene. Deletions cut 1 base from V and 6 bases from J, with 7 bases between. This CDR3 contains 13 residues. The CDR3 nucleotides are TGTGCCAGCAGCTTAGTTTTGAGTCAGCCCCAGCATTTT. It specifies CASSLVLSQPQHF.

This sequence joins TRBV6-5 and TRBJ2-4; D might be TRBD1 (6 bases). The CDR3 has 15 residues. Germline V gene lookup returns CDR1 MNHEY and CDR2 SVGAGI. V lost 0 bases to trimming and J lost 7 bases, with 13 bases between them. CDR3 in amino acids: CASSYSGAWGNIQYF. The CDR3 coding sequence is TGTGCCAGCAGTTACTCGGGGGCGTGGGGGAACATTCAGTACTTC.

This clonotype was seen only a few times. The chain carries TRBV18 and TRBJ2-7; 7 bases are a match to TRBD2. V shed 1 base, J shed 4 bases, and the junction held 10 bases outside the gene matches. Germline values: CDR1 KGHSH, CDR2 LQKENI. The CDR3 sequence is 16 residues long. DNA for the CDR3: TGTGCCAGCTCACCACAGAGCGGGGTCTACTCTTACGAGCAGTACTTC. It encodes CASSPQSGVYSYEQYF.